This is a list of T cell receptor beta chains from one sample in a study of graft-versus-host responses after intestinal transplantation. Measured with immunoSEQ multiplex PCR; TCRdb has only the in-frame clones, and not every one. The data contain approximately 26,000 clones, 70% to 90% of them seen just once; the ten biggest clones take up around 1.1%. The sample here was PBMCs, taken around 29 days after intestinal transplant. The receptors shown here come from a human patient who received an intestinal transplant, so some T cells may come from the graft donor. The CDR3 runs from the conserved cysteine through the conserved F or W. A D gene is named only where the DNA matches it firmly. For some rows the clone size is stated as once, few or many, or as a class when expanded; others skip it.

J gene: TRBJ1-2; D gene: -; V gene: TRBV7-4; clone size: -; CDR3 protein: CASSPSGPVYGYTF; CDR3 DNA: TGTGCCAGCAGCCCCTCCGGGCCGGTCTATGGCTACACCTTC
J gene: TRBJ2-5; D gene: TRBD2; V gene: TRBV5-4; clone size: once; CDR3 protein: CASSIVGGLAGDQEAQYF; CDR3 DNA: TGTGCCAGCAGCATCGTCGGGGGACTAGCGGGAGACCAAGAGGCCCAGTACTTC
J gene: TRBJ1-5; D gene: TRBD1; V gene: TRBV19; clone size: once; CDR3 protein: CASSTDRASNQPQHF; CDR3 DNA: TGTGCCAGTAGTACGGACAGGGCTAGCAATCAGCCCCAGCATTTT
J gene: TRBJ1-5; D gene: -; V gene: TRBV5-1; clone size: -; CDR3 protein: CASSLEAGGRSNQPQHF; CDR3 DNA: TGCGCCAGCAGCTTGGAGGCGGGGGGCAGGAGCAATCAGCCCCAGCATTTT
J gene: TRBJ2-7; D gene: -; V gene: TRBV4-2; clone size: -; CDR3 protein: CASSQDKIGYEQYF; CDR3 DNA: TGTGCCAGCAGCCAAGATAAGATTGGCTACGAGCAGTACTTC
J gene: TRBJ2-2; D gene: -; V gene: TRBV15; clone size: -; CDR3 protein: CATSRERMNTGELFF; CDR3 DNA: TGTGCCACCAGCAGAGAGCGGATGAACACCGGGGAGCTGTTTTTT
J gene: TRBJ2-1; D gene: -; V gene: TRBV2; clone size: -; CDR3 protein: CASTAEYNEQFF; CDR3 DNA: TGTGCCAGCACTGCAGAATACAATGAGCAGTTCTTC
J gene: TRBJ2-5; D gene: -; V gene: TRBV5-5; clone size: -; CDR3 protein: CASSPPLEETQYF; CDR3 DNA: TGTGCCAGCAGCCCGCCGCTAGAAGAGACCCAGTACTTC
J gene: TRBJ1-6; D gene: -; V gene: TRBV5-1; clone size: -; CDR3 protein: CASSLGGLHF; CDR3 DNA: TGCGCCAGCAGCTTGGGTGGTCTCCACTTT
J gene: TRBJ2-5; D gene: -; V gene: TRBV12-5; clone size: -; CDR3 protein: CARGLSGLQETQYF; CDR3 DNA: TGTGCTAGGGGTTTGTCAGGTCTCCAAGAGACCCAGTACTTC